The 27 T cell receptor beta chains below were found in one sample sequenced in a study of cytomegalovirus exposure and HLA in healthy donors. 13 Jbeta primers and 60 Vbeta primers were used for the PCR. Sequencing used immunoSEQ multiplex PCR; TCRdb keeps in-frame clones, though not all of them. The sample has some 200,000 clones; 9.5% to 15% are singletons. The sequencing input was PBMCs. Receptor source: a man aged 45 to 65 in good health and CMV-seropositive.

This clone has just a few counts. V and J are TRBV6-5 and TRBJ1-5; D is possibly TRBD1 (6 bases). The CDR3 sequence is 15 residues long. CDR1 is MNHEY, CDR2 SVGAGI, per germline. Trimming removed 6 bases from V and 3 bases from J, with 15 bases in between. The chain's CDR3 is CASRQQGTDNQPQHF. The CDR3 region has the DNA TGTGCCAGCAGACAACAGGGTACCGACAATCAGCCCCAGCATTTT.

This clone has a handful of counts. This chain connects TRBV19 to TRBJ1-2, with a weak D call TRBD1 (6 bases). The CDR3 runs 14 residues. With 8 bases removed from V and 4 bases from J, the gap between germline ends came to 17 bases. From germline, CDR1 is LNHDA and CDR2 SQIVND (reference sequence). The CDR3 spells CASSQGIRGYGYTF. The CDR3 nucleotides are TGTGCCAGTTCACAGGGCATCAGGGGCTATGGCTACACCTTC.

This clone was counted only a few times. This sample includes further DNA sequences coding for the same CDR3. V gene TRBV6-5 combines with J gene TRBJ2-2; 8 nucleotides agree with TRBD2. The CDR3 has 14 residues. V gave up 5 bases and J gave up 4 bases; unmatched junction bases: 3. Germline CDR1 reads MNHEY; CDR2 reads SVGAGI. CDR3 amino acids: CASSLLAGTGELFF. The CDR3 DNA follows: TGTGCCAGCAGTCTTCTAGCGGGCACCGGGGAGCTGTTTTTT.

A few counts support this clone. V is TRBV9 and J is TRBJ2-2; a weak D match, TRBD1 (6 bases). The CDR3 has 15 residues. Trimming left V 3 bases short and J 6 bases short, with 15 bases between. Germline V gives CDR1 SGDLS, CDR2 YYNGEE. The CDR3 DNA sequence: TGTGCCAGCAGCGAGACCCCCCAGGGGTCCGGGGAGCTGTTTTTT. Amino acids: CASSETPQGSGELFF. Filled out from reference TRBV9 and TRBJ2-2, the complete variable domain reads DSGVTQTPKHLITATGQRVTLRCSPRSGDLSVYWYQQSLDQGLQFLIQYYNGEERAKGNILERFSAQQFPDLHSELNLSSLELGDSALYFCASSETPQGSGELFFGEGSRLTVL.

In this sample, this clone turned up a few times. V and J are TRBV19 and TRBJ2-5, with TRBD2 matching over 11 bases. Germline lookup yields CDR1 LNHDA and CDR2 SQIVND (reference sequence). CDR3 size: 17 residues. The ends lost 5 bases at V and 1 base at J; junction bases unmatched: 9. The CDR3 coding sequence is TGTGCCAGTAGTTATACTAGCGGGGGATACCTCCAAGAGACCCAGTACTTC. Translating it yields CASSYTSGGYLQETQYF.

This chain connects TRBV7-3 to TRBJ1-1, with D perhaps matching TRBD1 (5 bases). This CDR3 comprises 13 residues. The V end lost 0 bases, the J end lost 3 bases, and 5 bases lay between the germline ends. From germline, CDR1 is SGHTA and CDR2 FQGTGA. The CDR3 sequence: CASSLTRDTEAFF. The CDR3 nucleotides read TGTGCCAGCAGCTTAACCAGGGACACTGAAGCTTTCTTT.

The V gene is TRBV7-9, the J gene TRBJ2-1, with D perhaps matching TRBD2 (7 bases). Germline V gene sequence: CDR1 SEHNR, CDR2 FQNEAQ (reference sequence). The CDR3 consists of 16 residues. V lost 3 bases, J lost 6 bases, and 18 bases lay in between. The CDR3 coding sequence is TGTGCCAGCAGCTTGTGGGGACGGGGGGCGTCCAATGAGCAGTTCTTC. Translating it yields CASSLWGRGASNEQFF.

The gene calls are TRBV7-2 and TRBJ1-6; TRBD1 agrees at 9 bases. Germline assignment: CDR1 SGHTA and CDR2 FQGNSA. The J segment lost 10 bases and the V segment lost 7 bases, leaving 11 bases of the junction unmatched. The CDR3 totals 15 residues. This CDR3 reads CASNEFPGTGSPLHF. CDR3 nucleotide sequence: TGTGCCAGCAACGAATTCCCCGGGACAGGGTCACCCCTCCACTTT.

The genes are TRBV15 and TRBJ2-3; TRBD2 agrees at 7 bases. The CDR3 is 16 residues long. The V segment lost 3 bases and the J segment 1 base; nucleotides outside the gene matches: 7. Germline values: CDR1 LNHNV, CDR2 YYDKDF (reference sequence). The CDR3 protein is CATSRGTSAGTDTQYF. The CDR3 nucleotides are TGTGCCACCAGCAGGGGAACTAGCGCCGGCACAGATACGCAGTATTTT.

This chain uses TRBV9 with TRBJ2-1, with 8 bases fitting TRBD2. Germline V gene data show CDR1 as SGDLS and CDR2 as YYNGEE. The ends lost 0 bases at V and 4 bases at J; junction bases unmatched: 9. This CDR3 is built from 17 residues. CDR3 sequence reads: CASSVVGAGVPYNEQFF. The CDR3, as DNA: TGTGCCAGCAGCGTAGTGGGAGCGGGGGTGCCTTACAATGAGCAGTTCTTC.

This clone was detected only a few times. The J gene is TRBJ1-1, the V gene TRBV6-1, with D unresolved. V was clipped by 11 bases and J by 0 bases, with 10 bases between them. Germline V gene sequence: CDR1 MNHNS, CDR2 SASEGT. The CDR3 totals 12 residues. DNA for the CDR3: TGTGCCGGAGAAGAACTGAACACTGAAGCTTTCTTT. Protein sequence: CAGEELNTEAFF.

In its sample, this clone was seen a few times. The chain joins TRBV11-3 to TRBJ2-3, with a tentative D call TRBD1 (6 bases). The CDR3 runs 14 residues. Germline V lookup: CDR1 SGHNT, CDR2 YENEEA. The ends were cut back, 6 bases at V and 0 bases at J, with 10 bases in the middle. CDR3 sequence reads: CASSIDRSTDTQYF. The CDR3 DNA sequence: TGTGCCAGCAGTATAGACAGGAGCACAGATACGCAGTATTTT.

A few counts support this clone. The chain links TRBV7-6 to TRBJ2-7, with D possibly matching TRBD1 (5 bases). The V gene lost 1 base and the J gene lost 3 bases, with 16 bases spanning the gap. CDR3 length: 16 residues. CDR1 is SGHVS and CDR2 is FNYEAQ in the germline V gene. The CDR3 DNA is TGTGCCAGCAGCTTAGGGGCCAGGGAAGGCCTCTACGAGCAGTACTTC. The encoded protein is CASSLGAREGLYEQYF.

The chain's CDR3 is CASSSKSTAKWETQYF. The CDR3 DNA reads TGTGCCAGCAGCTCCAAGAGTACAGCAAAATGGGAGACCCAGTACTTC. This chain links TRBV7-6 with TRBJ2-5; D not resolved. From germline, CDR1 is SGHVS and CDR2 FNYEAQ. This CDR3 contains 16 residues. V was pared by 4 bases and J by 5 bases, with 20 bases between. Looking up the rest from reference TRBV7-6 and TRBJ2-5 gives the full variable domain: GAGVSQSPRYKVTKRGQDVALRCDPISGHVSLYWYRQALGQGPEFLTYFNYEAQQDKSGLPNDRFSAERPEGSISTLTIQRTEQRDSAMYRCASSSKSTAKWETQYFGPGTRLLVL.

This clone was counted a few times. This rearrangement joins TRBV4-3 to TRBJ2-5; possible D gene TRBD1, 6 bases. V lost 4 bases and J lost 5, with 14 bases in between. The CDR3 length is 14 residues. Germline-derived CDR1 and CDR2 are LGHNA and YSLEER. CDR3 region: CASSLVGAGETQYF. The CDR3 nucleotides read TGCGCCAGCAGCCTGGTGGGGGCGGGCGAGACCCAGTACTTC.

There are a few counts of this clone. The gene calls are TRBV6-4 and TRBJ1-5; D unclear. The CDR3 is 13 residues long. The germline V and J ends were trimmed by 3 bases and 7 bases, with 10 bases remaining between them. In germline, CDR1 is MRHNA, CDR2 SNTAGT. CDR3 nucleotide sequence: TGTGCCAGCAGTGAAATGTCAGGCCAGCCCCAGCATTTT. Translated, it gives CASSEMSGQPQHF.

This chain links TRBV5-6 with TRBJ2-5; TRBD1 agrees at 7 bases. V lost 4 bases and J lost 0; bases outside the gene matches: 6. Germline loops: CDR1 SGHDT, CDR2 YYEEEE. The CDR3 is 15 residues long. Here the CDR3 DNA reads TGTGCCAGCAGCCGTTTTACAGGGGACCAAGAGACCCAGTACTTC. Amino acid sequence: CASSRFTGDQETQYF.

This clone came up a few times. This rearrangement joins TRBV10-2 to TRBJ2-1; TRBD2 aligns across 10 bases. V gave up 3 bases and J gave up 7 bases; unmatched junction bases: 6. This CDR3 has 15 residues. CDR1 is WSHSY and CDR2 is SAAADI in the germline V gene. CDR3 amino acids: CASSDQRGGINEQFF. CDR3 nucleotides: TGCGCCAGCAGTGACCAGCGGGGGGGGATAAATGAGCAGTTCTTC.

Only a few counts were recorded for this clone. This CDR3 is also generated by other DNA sequences in the sample. This chain links TRBV13 with TRBJ2-4; possibly TRBD2 for D (6 bases). Trimming stripped 6 bases from V and 5 bases from J, with 14 bases between. The CDR3 has 14 amino acids. The V gene's germline CDR1 is PRHDT and CDR2 FYEKMQ (reference sequence). In DNA form, the CDR3 reads TGTGCCAGCAGTCAACGGGGGTTCGAAAACATTCAGTACTTC. It encodes CASSQRGFENIQYF. The entire variable domain, with the rest obtained from reference TRBV13 and TRBJ2-4, is as follows: AAGVIQSPRHLIKEKRETATLKCYPIPRHDTVYWYQQGPGQDPQFLISFYEKMQSDKGSIPDRFSAQQFSDYHSELNMSSLELGDSALYFCASSQRGFENIQYFGAGTRLSVL.

This clone was detected a few times. This chain links TRBV15 with TRBJ2-7, with D maybe TRBD1 (6 bases). Looked up from germline, CDR1 is LNHNV and CDR2 is YYDKDF (reference sequence). The CDR3 is made up of 16 amino acids. Trimming cost V 3 bases and J 3 bases, with 18 bases left between them. This CDR3 is CATSRDEWQGNYEQYF. The CDR3 DNA sequence: TGTGCCACCAGCAGGGATGAGTGGCAGGGGAACTACGAGCAGTACTTC.

This clone has more than one count but fewer than ten. The chain recombines TRBV6-6 with TRBJ2-3; a possible D gene is TRBD1 (6 bases). V lost 1 base to trimming and J lost 6 bases, with 14 bases between them. This CDR3 has 15 amino acids. In germline, CDR1 is MNHNY, CDR2 SVGAGI (reference sequence). The CDR3 DNA sequence: TGTGCCAGCAGTTACTTGGGCAGGGGATCGGATACGCAGTATTTT. Residues: CASSYLGRGSDTQYF.

This clone has just a few counts. The chain recombines TRBV5-1 with TRBJ1-1; D gene unclear. This CDR3 contains 13 residues. The germline CDR1 and CDR2 sequences are SGHRS and YFSETQ. Trimming removed 3 bases at V and 3 bases at J, with 9 bases between. The CDR3 DNA is TGCGCCAGCAGCTCGGGGTCCTACACTGAAGCTTTCTTT. It is translated as CASSSGSYTEAFF.

Of note for this clone: The conserved final phenylalanine or tryptophan is absent from the CDR3, which likely points to a read error. The rearrangement joins TRBV11-2 to TRBJ1-6, with 7 nucleotides matching TRBD1. Germline CDR1 SGHAT, CDR2 FQNNGV. V lost 5 bases, J lost 9 bases, and 7 bases stayed unmatched. The CDR3 loop spans 14 amino acids. This CDR3 is CASSNDRVGSPLHL. Here the CDR3 DNA reads TGTGCCAGCAGCAATGACAGGGTGGGTTCACCCCTCCACTTG.

This clone has just a few counts. A read error may produce the germline difference seen at one junction end. The chain combines TRBV7-8 with TRBJ1-4; D perhaps matches TRBD1 (6 bases). CDR3 length: 15 residues. Germline V gene sequence: CDR1 SGHVS, CDR2 FQNEAQ. Here the CDR3 DNA reads TGTGCCAGCAGCATTCGGACAGTCGAGAATGGAAAACTGTTTTTT. Translated: CASSIRTVENGKLFF.

The chain is built from TRBV19 and TRBJ2-2, with 8 bases that match TRBD1. The V gene's germline CDR1 is LNHDA and CDR2 SQIVND (reference sequence). After removal of 1 base from V and 3 bases from J, the junction contained 1 base not matched to a gene. The CDR3 loop spans 15 amino acids. Here the CDR3 reads CASSIGTGHTGELFF. The CDR3 DNA reads as TGTGCCAGTAGTATAGGGACAGGGCACACCGGGGAGCTGTTTTTT.

Only a few counts were recorded for this clone. CDR3 sequence reads: CASSVAPNSPLHF. The CDR3 DNA follows: TGTGCCAGCAGCGTAGCCCCAAATTCACCCCTCCACTTT. V gene TRBV9 combines with J gene TRBJ1-6; unclear D gene. V gave up 0 bases and J gave up 7 bases, with 5 bases separating them. CDR3 length: 13 residues. Per germline, CDR1 SGDLS and CDR2 YYNGEE. Filled out from reference TRBV9 and TRBJ1-6, the complete variable domain reads DSGVTQTPKHLITATGQRVTLRCSPRSGDLSVYWYQQSLDQGLQFLIQYYNGEERAKGNILERFSAQQFPDLHSELNLSSLELGDSALYFCASSVAPNSPLHFGNGTRLTVT.

This clone was seen only a few times. The chain carries TRBV2 and TRBJ1-5; D may be TRBD1 (6 bases). V lost 8 bases and J 6 bases, leaving 23 bases between the germline ends. CDR3 length: 16 residues. Germline V gene sequence: CDR1 SNHLY, CDR2 FYNNEI. CDR3 DNA: TGTGCCAGCTCCGAAGGGCGGGGGGGCTTAGGTCAGCCCCAGCATTTT. Its translation is CASSEGRGGLGQPQHF.